This TCR beta chain was found in a study of response to subunit inactivated influenza vaccine (dated by TCRdb to the late 2010s). In terms of the full investigation: To follow how T cells responded to a trivalent subunit inactivated influenza vaccine, the researchers relied on deep quantitative profiling of the T cell receptor repertoire. Overall results and qualifications from the work: It was suggested by the authors that each seasonal influenza vaccination may recruit only a limited number of new T cells.

The library was made by RT-PCR. The sequencing machine was an Illumina HiSeq 2500. TCRdb's own reprocessing of the public reads used fastp at Q25 and MiXCR and kept productive beta chains. Each CDR3 protein appears once, grouped with its most common genes and DNA. The sample has 530,000 or so distinct CDR3 sequences on record, around 25% of them singletons. Approximately 2% of the sample rests with the top ten. Clipping removes 4 bases from V and 4 bases from J, with 7 as the unmatched junction base count. Measured from the cysteine to the phenylalanine, the CDR3 is 14 residues long. Kept here is only the CDR3 DNA, which spans 42 bases and is read in frame from base 1. CDR1 LNHNV and CDR2 YYDKDF were looked up in the germline V gene (reference sequence). On this clonotype: There is no known antigen for this receptor. Per-nucleotide qualities are absent, and no much larger clonotype sits a single base away.

The sequence derives from a man aged 50 or older who received an inactivated influenza vaccine. Donor details come from another sample of the same person, matched by shared clones. The V and J segments used are TRBV15 and TRBJ2-7, with 7 bases aligning to TRBD1. The sequencing here drew on CD4+ T cells sorted from PBMCs, taken roughly 5 days after vaccination. The CDR3 protein: CATSTERGPYEQYF. The nucleotide sequence is TGTGCCACCAGCACGGAGAGGGGGCCATACGAGCAGTACTTC.